Reported below is one T cell receptor (beta chain). Germline V gives CDR1 SGHTA, CDR2 FQGNSA. With V trimmed by 7 bases and J by 4 bases, 2 bases remained unmatched. The length of the CDR3 is 15 residues. The entry originates in a study of shared clonotypes between healthy human individuals. Assay used: immunoSEQ multiplex PCR; TCRdb lists only in-frame clones, some missing. The table lists 2 million to 2.5 million clones, nearly 97% of them singletons. This clonotype originated in a man between 18 and 35 years old in good health. Sequenced input: naive CD4+ T cells sorted from blood. This sample's subset: CD45RA+ positively selected. The chain joins TRBV7-2 to TRBJ2-2; 14 bases are a match to TRBD2. The CDR3 reads CASTGLAGVTGELFF. CDR3 nucleotides: TGTGCCAGCACGGGACTAGCGGGAGTCACCGGGGAGCTGTTTTTT.